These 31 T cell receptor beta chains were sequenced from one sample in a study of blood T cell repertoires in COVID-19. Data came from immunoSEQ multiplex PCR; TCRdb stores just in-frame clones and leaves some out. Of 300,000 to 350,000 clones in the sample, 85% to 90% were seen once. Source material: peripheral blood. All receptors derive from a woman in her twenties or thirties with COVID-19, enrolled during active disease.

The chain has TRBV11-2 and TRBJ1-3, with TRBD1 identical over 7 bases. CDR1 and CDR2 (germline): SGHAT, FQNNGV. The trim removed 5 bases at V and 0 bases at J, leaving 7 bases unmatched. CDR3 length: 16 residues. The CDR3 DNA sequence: TGTGCCAGCAGCCCTAGGACAGGCAACTCTGGAAACACCATATATTTT. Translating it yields CASSPRTGNSGNTIYF.

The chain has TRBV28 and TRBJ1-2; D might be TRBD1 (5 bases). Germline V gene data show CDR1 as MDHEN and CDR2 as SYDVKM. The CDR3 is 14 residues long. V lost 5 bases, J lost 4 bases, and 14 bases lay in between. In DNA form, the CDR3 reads TGTGCCAGCAGTCAAGCAGGGAACTTCTATGGCTACACCTTC. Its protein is CASSQAGNFYGYTF.

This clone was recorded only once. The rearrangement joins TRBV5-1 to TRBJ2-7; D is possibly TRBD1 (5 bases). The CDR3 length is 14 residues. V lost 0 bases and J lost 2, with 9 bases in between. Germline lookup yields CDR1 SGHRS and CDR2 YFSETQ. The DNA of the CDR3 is TGCGCCAGCAGCTTGGAACCAGGGACCTACGAGCAGTACTTC. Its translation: CASSLEPGTYEQYF. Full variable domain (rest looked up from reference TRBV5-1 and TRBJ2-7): KAGVTQTPRYLIKTRGQQVTLSCSPISGHRSVSWYQQTPGQGLQFLFEYFSETQRNKGNFPGRFSGRQFSNSRSEMNVSTLELGDSALYLCASSLEPGTYEQYFGPGTRLTVT.

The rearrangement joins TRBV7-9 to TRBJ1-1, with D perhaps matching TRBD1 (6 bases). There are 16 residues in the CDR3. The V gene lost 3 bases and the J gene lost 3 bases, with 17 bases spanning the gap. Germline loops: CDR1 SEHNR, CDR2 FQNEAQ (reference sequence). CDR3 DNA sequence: TGTGCCAGCAGCTTTGGGGGCCCGCGGGCTTACACTGAAGCTTTCTTT. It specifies CASSFGGPRAYTEAFF.

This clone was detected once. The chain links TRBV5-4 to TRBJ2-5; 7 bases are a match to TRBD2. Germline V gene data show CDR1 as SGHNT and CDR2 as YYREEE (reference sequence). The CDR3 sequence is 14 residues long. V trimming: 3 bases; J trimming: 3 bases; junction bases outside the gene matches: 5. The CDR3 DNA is TGTGCCAGCAGCTATGGGACTACCAAAGAGACCCAGTACTTC. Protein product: CASSYGTTKETQYF.

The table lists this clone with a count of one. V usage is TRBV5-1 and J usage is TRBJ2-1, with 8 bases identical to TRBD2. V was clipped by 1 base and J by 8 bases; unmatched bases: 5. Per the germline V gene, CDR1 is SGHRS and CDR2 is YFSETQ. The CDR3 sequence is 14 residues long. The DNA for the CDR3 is TGCGCCAGCAGCTTGAACCCCGGGGGGGATGAGCAGTTCTTC. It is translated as CASSLNPGGDEQFF.

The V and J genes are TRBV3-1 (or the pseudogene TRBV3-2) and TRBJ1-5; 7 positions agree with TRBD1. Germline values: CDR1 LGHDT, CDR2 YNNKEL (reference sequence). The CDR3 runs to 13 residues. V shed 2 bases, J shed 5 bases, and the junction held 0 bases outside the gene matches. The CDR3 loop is CASSQQGDQPQHF. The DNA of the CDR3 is TGTGCCAGCAGCCAACAGGGGGATCAGCCCCAGCATTTT.

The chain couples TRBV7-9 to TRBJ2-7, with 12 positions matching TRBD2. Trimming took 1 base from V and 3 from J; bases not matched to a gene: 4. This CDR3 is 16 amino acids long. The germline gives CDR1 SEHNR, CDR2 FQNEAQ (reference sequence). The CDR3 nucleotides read TGTGCCAGCAGCTTAGGTCTAGCGGGAGGGGTCTACGAGCAGTACTTC. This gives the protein CASSLGLAGGVYEQYF.

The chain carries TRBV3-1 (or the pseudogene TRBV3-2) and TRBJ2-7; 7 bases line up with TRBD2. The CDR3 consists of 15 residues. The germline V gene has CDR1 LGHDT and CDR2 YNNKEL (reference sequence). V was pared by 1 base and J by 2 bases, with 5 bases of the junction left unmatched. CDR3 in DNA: TGTGCCAGCAGCCAAGGGAGGGCGGGAGCCTACGAGCAGTACTTC. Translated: CASSQGRAGAYEQYF.

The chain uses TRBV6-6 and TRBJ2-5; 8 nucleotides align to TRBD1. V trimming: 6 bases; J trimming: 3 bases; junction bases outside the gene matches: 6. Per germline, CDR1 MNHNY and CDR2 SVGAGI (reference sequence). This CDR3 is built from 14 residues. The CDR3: CASRRTGKEETQYF. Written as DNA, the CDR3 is TGTGCCAGCAGGCGGACAGGGAAGGAAGAGACCCAGTACTTC.

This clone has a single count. The CDR3, as DNA: TGTGCCATCAGTCCTTTGCCGGGACAGGGACCTGAAGCTTTCTTT. Translated: CAISPLPGQGPEAFF. The rearrangement uses TRBV10-3 and TRBJ1-1, with 9 bases matching TRBD1. The germline V gene has CDR1 ENHRY and CDR2 SYGVKD. V lost 5 bases to trimming and J lost 6 bases; unmatched junction nucleotides: 10. The CDR3 loop spans 15 amino acids.

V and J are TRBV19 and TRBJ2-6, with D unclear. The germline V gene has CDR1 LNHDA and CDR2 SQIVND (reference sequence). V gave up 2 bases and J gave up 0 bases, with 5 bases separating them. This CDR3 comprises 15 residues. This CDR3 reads CASSISVSGANVLTF. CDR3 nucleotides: TGTGCCAGTAGTATATCGGTCTCTGGGGCCAACGTCCTGACTTTC. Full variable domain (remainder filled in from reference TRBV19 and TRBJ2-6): DGGITQSPKYLFRKEGQNVTLSCEQNLNHDAMYWYRQDPGQGLRLIYYSQIVNDFQKGDIAEGYSVSREKKESFPLTVTSAQKNPTAFYLCASSISVSGANVLTFGAGSRLTVL.

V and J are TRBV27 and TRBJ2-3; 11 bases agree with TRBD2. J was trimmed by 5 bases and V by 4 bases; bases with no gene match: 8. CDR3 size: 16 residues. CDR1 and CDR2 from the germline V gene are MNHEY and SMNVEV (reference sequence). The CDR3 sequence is CASSSSLAGGGDTQYF. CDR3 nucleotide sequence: TGTGCCAGCAGTTCCTCCCTAGCGGGAGGAGGAGATACGCAGTATTTT.

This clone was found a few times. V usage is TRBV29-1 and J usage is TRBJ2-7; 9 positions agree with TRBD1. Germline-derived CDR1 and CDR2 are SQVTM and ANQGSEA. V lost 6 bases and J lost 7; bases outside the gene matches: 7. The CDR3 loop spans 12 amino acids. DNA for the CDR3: TGCAGCGTGCTACAGGGGGCGAAAGAGCAGTACTTC. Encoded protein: CSVLQGAKEQYF.

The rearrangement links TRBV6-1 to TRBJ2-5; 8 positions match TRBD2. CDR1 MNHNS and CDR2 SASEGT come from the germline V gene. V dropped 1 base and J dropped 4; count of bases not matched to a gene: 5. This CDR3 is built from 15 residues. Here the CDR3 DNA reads TGTGCCAGCAGTGAAGTTGGCCTAGCGGGAGAGACCCAGTACTTC. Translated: CASSEVGLAGETQYF.

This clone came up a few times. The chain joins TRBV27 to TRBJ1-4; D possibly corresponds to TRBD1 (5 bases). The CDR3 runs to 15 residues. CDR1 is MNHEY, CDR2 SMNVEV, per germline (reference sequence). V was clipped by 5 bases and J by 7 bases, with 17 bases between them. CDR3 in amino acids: CASSPRTLGGEKLFF. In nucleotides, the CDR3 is TGTGCCAGCAGTCCGAGGACATTGGGTGGTGAAAAACTGTTTTTT.

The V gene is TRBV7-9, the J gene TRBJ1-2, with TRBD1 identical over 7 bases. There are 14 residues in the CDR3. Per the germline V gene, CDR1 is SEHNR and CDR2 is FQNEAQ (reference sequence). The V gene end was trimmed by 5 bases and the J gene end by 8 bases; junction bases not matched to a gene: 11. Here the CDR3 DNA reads TGTGCCAGCAGCCAACCGGCAGGGGGTGAGGGCTACACCTTC. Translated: CASSQPAGGEGYTF.

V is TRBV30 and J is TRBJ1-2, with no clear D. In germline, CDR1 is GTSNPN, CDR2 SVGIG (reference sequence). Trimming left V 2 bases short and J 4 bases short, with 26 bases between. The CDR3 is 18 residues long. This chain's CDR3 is CAWSSAVPTIISFYGYTF. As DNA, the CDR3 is TGTGCCTGGAGTAGTGCAGTCCCCACCATAATCTCGTTCTATGGCTACACCTTC.

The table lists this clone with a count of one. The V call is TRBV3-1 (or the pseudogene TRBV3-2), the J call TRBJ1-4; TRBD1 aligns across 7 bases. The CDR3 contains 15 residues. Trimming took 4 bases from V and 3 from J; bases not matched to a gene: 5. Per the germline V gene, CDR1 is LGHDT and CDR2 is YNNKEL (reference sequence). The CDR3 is CASSRRQGANEKLFF. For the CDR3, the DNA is TGTGCCAGCAGCCGGCGACAGGGAGCTAATGAAAAACTGTTTTTT.

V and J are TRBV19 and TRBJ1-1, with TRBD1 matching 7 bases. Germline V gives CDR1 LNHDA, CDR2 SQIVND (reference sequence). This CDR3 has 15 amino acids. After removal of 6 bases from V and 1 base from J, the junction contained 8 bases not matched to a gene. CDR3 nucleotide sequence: TGTGCCAGTAGCCCAATGACAGGGTCGAACACTGAAGCTTTCTTT. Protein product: CASSPMTGSNTEAFF.

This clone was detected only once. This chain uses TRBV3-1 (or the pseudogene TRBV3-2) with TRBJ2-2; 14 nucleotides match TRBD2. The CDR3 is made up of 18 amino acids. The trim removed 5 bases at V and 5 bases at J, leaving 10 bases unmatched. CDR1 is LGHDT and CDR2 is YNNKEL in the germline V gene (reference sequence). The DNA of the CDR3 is TGTGCCAGCAGCGTCCGAAGACTAGCGGGAGGGAGAACCGGGGAGCTGTTTTTT. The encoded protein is CASSVRRLAGGRTGELFF.

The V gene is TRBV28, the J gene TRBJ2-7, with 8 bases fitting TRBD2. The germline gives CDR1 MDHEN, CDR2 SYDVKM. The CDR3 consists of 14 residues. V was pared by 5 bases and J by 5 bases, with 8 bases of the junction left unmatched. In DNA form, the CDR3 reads TGTGCCAGCAGTACTCCGGGACTAGTAAACGAGCAGTACTTC. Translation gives CASSTPGLVNEQYF.

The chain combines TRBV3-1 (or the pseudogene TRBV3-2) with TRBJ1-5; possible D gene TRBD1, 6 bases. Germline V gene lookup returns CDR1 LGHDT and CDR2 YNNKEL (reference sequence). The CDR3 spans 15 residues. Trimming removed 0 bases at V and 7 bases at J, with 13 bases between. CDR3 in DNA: TGTGCCAGCAGCCAAGATTCCGGGACATGGCAGCCCCAGCATTTT. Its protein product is CASSQDSGTWQPQHF.

The CDR3 nucleotides read TGTGCCAGCAGCCCGCGGACAGGGTGGGGGACCGGGGAGCTGTTTTTT. Its translation: CASSPRTGWGTGELFF. The genes are TRBV7-2 and TRBJ2-2, with 8 bases fitting TRBD1. Germline V lookup: CDR1 SGHTA, CDR2 FQGNSA. The CDR3 has 16 amino acids. Losses at the gene ends were 5 bases for V and 5 bases for J; bases not matched to a gene: 10.

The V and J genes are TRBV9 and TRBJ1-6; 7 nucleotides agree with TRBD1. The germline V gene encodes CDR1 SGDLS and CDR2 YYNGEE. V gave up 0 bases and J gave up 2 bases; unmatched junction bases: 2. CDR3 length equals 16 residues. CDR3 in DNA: TGTGCCAGCAGCGTAGAGGGGGCACCCTATAATTCACCCCTCCACTTT. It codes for CASSVEGAPYNSPLHF.

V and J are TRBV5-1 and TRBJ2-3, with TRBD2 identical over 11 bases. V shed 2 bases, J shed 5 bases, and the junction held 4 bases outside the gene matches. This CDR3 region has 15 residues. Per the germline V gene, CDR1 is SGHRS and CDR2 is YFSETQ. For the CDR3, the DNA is TGCGCCAGCAGCTTACTAGCGGGAGTAGGAGATACGCAGTATTTT. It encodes CASSLLAGVGDTQYF.

The CDR3 loop is CASSLGGQGYEQYF. The CDR3 coding sequence is TGTGCCAGCAGCTTAGGGGGCCAGGGCTACGAGCAGTACTTC. The J gene is TRBJ2-7, the V gene TRBV7-3; a weak D match, TRBD1 (6 bases). Germline CDR1 SGHTA, CDR2 FQGTGA. The CDR3 is 14 amino acids. Trimming shortened V by 2 bases and J by 3 bases, and 11 bases separated the two germline ends.

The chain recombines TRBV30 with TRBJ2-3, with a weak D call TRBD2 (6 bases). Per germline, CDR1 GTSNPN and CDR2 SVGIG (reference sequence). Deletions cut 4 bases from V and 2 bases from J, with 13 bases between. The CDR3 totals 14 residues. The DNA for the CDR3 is TGTGCCTGGACTAGCGCGCCCTACACAGATACGCAGTATTTT. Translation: CAWTSAPYTDTQYF.

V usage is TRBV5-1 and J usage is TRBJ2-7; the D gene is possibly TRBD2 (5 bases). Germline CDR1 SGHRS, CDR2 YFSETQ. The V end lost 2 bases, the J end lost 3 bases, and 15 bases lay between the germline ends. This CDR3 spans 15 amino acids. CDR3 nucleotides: TGCGCCAGCAGCTTCACTCGAGGGCCTATCTACGAGCAGTACTTC. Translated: CASSFTRGPIYEQYF.

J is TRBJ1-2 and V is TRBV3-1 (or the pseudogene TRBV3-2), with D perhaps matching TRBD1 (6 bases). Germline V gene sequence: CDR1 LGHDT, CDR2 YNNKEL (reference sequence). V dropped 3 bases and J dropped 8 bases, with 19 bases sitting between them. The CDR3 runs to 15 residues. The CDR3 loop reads CASSQDSQGPRGYTF. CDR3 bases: TGTGCCAGCAGCCAGGATTCACAGGGCCCCAGGGGCTACACCTTC.

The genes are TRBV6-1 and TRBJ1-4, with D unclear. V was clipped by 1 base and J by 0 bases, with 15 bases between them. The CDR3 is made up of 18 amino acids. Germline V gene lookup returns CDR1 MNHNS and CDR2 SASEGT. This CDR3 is CASSEEAANVATNEKLFF. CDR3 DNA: TGTGCCAGCAGTGAAGAAGCGGCCAACGTCGCAACTAATGAAAAACTGTTTTTT.